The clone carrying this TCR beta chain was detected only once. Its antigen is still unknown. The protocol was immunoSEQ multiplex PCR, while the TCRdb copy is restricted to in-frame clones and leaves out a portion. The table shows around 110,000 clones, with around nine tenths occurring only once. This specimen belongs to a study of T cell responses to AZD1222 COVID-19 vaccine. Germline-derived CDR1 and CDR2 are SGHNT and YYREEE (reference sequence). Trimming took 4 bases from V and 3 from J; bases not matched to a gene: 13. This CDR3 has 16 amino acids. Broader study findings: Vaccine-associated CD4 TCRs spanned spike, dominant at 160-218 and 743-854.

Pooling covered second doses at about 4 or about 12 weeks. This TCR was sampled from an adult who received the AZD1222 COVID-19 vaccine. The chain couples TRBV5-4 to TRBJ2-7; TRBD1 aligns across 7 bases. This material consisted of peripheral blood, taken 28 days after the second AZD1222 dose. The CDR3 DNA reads TGTGCCAGCAGCCCGTACACGACGGGACAGCTCTACGAGCAGTACTTC. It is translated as CASSPYTTGQLYEQYF.